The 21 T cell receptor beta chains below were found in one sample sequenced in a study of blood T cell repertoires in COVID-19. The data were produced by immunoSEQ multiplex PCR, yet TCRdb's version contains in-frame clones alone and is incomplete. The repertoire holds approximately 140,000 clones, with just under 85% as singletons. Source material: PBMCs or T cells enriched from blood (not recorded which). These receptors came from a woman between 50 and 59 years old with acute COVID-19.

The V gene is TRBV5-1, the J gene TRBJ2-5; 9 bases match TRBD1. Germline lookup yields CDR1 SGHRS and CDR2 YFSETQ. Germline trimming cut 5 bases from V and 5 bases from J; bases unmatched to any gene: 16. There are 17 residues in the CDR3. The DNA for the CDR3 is TGCGCCAGCAGGACATCCCGGGACAGGGCCCCGGGGGAGACCCAGTACTTC. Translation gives CASRTSRDRAPGETQYF.

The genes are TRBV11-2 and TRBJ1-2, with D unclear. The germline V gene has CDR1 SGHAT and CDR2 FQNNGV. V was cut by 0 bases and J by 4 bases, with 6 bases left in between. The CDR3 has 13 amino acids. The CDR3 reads CASSLDGSYGYTF. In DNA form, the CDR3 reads TGTGCCAGCAGCTTAGATGGGAGCTATGGCTACACCTTC.

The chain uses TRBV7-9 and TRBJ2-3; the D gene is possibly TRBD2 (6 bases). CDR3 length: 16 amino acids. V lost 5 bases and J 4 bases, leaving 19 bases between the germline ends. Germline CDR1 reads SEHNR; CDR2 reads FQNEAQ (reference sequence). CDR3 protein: CASSPRDWQNADTQYF. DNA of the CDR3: TGTGCCAGCAGCCCACGGGACTGGCAGAACGCAGATACGCAGTATTTT.

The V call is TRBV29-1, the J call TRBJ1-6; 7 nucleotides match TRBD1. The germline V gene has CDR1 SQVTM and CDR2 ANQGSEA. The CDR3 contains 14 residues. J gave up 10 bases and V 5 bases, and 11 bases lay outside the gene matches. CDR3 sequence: CSVLRGVLESPLHF. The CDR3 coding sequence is TGCAGCGTTCTCAGGGGGGTATTGGAATCACCCCTCCACTTT.

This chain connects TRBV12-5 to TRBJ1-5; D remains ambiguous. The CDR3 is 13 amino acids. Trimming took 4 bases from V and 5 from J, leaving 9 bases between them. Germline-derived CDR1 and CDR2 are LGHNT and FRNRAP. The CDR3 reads CASGSLSHQPQHF. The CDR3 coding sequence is TGTGCTAGTGGTTCTCTATCCCATCAGCCCCAGCATTTT.

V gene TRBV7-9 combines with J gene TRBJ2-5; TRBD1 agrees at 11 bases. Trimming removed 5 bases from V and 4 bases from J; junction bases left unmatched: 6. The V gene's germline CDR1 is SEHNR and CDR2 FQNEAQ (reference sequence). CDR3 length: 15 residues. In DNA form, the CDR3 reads TGTGCCAGCAGCCGGGGGACAGGGGGGCGAGAGACCCAGTACTTC. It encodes CASSRGTGGRETQYF.

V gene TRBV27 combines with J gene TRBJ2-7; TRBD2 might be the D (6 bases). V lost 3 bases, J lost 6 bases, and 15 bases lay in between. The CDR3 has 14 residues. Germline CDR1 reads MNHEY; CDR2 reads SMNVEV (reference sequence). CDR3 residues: CASSFGRAGGEQYF. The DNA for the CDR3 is TGTGCCAGCAGTTTTGGCAGGGCCGGGGGCGAGCAGTACTTC.

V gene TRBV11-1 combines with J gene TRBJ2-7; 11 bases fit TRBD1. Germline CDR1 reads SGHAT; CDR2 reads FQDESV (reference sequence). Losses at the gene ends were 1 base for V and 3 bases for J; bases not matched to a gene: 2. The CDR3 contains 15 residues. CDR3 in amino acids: CASSLVGTGGYEQYF. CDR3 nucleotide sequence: TGTGCCAGCAGCTTAGTCGGGACAGGGGGCTACGAGCAGTACTTC.

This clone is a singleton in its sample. The CDR3 loop reads CASSLAGVFYNEQFF. The CDR3 DNA sequence: TGTGCCAGCTCCCTAGCGGGAGTGTTCTACAATGAGCAGTTCTTC. The chain joins TRBV11-3 to TRBJ2-1; 10 nucleotides agree with TRBD2. V shed 8 bases and J 3 bases; nucleotides not matched to a gene: 7. Germline V CDR1 and CDR2: SGHNT, YENEEA. There are 15 residues in the CDR3.

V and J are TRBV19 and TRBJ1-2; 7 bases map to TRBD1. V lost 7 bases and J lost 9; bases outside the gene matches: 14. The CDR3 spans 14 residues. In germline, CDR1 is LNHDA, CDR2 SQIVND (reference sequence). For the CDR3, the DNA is TGTGCCAGTACTACCTCCGGGCGACAGGGAAGCTACACCTTC. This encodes CASTTSGRQGSYTF.

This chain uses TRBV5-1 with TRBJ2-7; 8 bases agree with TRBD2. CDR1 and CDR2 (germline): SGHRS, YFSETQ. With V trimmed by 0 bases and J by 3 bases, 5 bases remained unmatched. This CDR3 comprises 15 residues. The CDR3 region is CASSLGSGGVYEQYF. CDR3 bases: TGCGCCAGCAGCTTGGGGTCGGGAGGGGTCTACGAGCAGTACTTC.

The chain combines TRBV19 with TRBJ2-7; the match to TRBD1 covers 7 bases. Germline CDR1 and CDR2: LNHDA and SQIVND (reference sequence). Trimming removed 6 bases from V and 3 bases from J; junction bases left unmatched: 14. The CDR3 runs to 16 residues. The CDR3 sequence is CASSKGVRGRNYEQYF. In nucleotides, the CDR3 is TGTGCCAGTAGCAAAGGGGTTAGGGGGCGGAACTACGAGCAGTACTTC.

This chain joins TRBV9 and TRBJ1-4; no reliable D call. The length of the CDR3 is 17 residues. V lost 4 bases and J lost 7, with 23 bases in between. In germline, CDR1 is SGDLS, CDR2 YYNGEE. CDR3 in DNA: TGTGCCAGCAGCCCCGCTGTTTTGGGAGGTTGGAGTGAAAAACTGTTTTTT. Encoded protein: CASSPAVLGGWSEKLFF.

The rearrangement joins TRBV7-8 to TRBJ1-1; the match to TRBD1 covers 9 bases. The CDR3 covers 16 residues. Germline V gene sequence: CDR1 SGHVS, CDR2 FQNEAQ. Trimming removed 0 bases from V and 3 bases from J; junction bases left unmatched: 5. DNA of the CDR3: TGTGCCAGCAGCTTAGCGGGACAGGGAAAACACACTGAAGCTTTCTTT. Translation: CASSLAGQGKHTEAFF.

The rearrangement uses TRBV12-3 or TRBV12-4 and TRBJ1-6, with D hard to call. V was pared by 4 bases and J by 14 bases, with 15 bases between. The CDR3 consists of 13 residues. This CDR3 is CASSSDRVEALHF. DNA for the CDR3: TGTGCCAGCAGTTCCGACCGCGTCGAGGCCCTCCACTTT.

The CDR3 nucleotides read TGTGCCAGCAGCTTCCCCCCCTTAATAGCGGGGGACACAGATACGCAGTATTTT. It translates to CASSFPPLIAGDTDTQYF. V gene TRBV7-9 combines with J gene TRBJ2-3, with TRBD2 matching over 9 bases. The CDR3 runs 18 residues. Germline V CDR1 and CDR2: SEHNR, FQNEAQ (reference sequence). V dropped 3 bases and J dropped 2; count of bases not matched to a gene: 12.

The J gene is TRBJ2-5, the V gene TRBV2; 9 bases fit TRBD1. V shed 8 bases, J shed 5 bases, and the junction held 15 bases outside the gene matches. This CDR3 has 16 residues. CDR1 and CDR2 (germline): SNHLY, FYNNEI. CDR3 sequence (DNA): TGTGCCAGCTATCACTCGACAATCGACAGGGGGGAGACCCAGTACTTC. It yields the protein CASYHSTIDRGETQYF.

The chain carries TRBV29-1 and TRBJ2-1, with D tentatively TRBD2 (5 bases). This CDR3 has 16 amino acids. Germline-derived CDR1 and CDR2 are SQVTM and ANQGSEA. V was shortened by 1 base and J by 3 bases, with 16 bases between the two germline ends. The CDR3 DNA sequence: TGCAGCGTTGAAGCTCTTGGGTTCGGAGGCTACAATGAGCAGTTCTTC. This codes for CSVEALGFGGYNEQFF.

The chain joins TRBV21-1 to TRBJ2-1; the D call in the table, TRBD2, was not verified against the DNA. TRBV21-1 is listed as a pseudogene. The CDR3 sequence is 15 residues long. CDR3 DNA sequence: TGTGCCAGCAGTCCACTAGCGGGGCACTACAATGAGCAGTTCTTC. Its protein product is CASSPLAGHYNEQFF.

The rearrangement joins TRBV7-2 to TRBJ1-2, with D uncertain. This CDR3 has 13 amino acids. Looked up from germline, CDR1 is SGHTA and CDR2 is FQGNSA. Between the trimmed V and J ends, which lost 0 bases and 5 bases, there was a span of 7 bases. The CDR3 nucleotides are TGTGCCAGCAGCTTAGCGCCGGGGTATGGCTACACCTTC. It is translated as CASSLAPGYGYTF.

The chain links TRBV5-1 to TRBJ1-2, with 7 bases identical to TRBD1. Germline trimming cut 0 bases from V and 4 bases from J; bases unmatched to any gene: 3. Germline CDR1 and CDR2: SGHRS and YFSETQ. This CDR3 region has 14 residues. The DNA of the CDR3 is TGCGCCAGCAGCTTGGTCGCAGGGGGCTATGGCTACACCTTC. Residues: CASSLVAGGYGYTF.